This TCR beta chain was found in a study of monozygotic twins with inflammatory bowel disease. The UMIs carried a 6-nucleotide sample barcode, and they were added by template switching. TCRdb re-called the 5' RACE reads, yielding one record per CDR3 amino acid sequence without DNA. The sample's table shows approximately 160,000 distinct CDR3 sequences. CDR1 SGDLS and CDR2 YYNGEE come from the germline V gene. The CDR3 is 13 residues long. The chain couples TRBV9 to TRBJ2-7; TCRdb's D call, TRBD2, is unchecked because there is no DNA. Specimen: blood. The origin of this receptor is a human donor with ulcerative colitis or Crohn's disease, or a healthy co-twin of an affected twin (not recorded which). The chain's CDR3 is CASSVGLDYEQYF. Combining the CDR3 with reference TRBV9 and TRBJ2-7 gives the whole variable domain DSGVTQTPKHLITATGQRVTLRCSPRSGDLSVYWYQQSLDQGLQFLIQYYNGEERAKGNILERFSAQQFPDLHSELNLSSLELGDSALYFCASSVGLDYEQYFGPGTRLTVT.